This T cell receptor beta chain was found in a study of blood T cell repertoires in COVID-19. Whole-study context: The United States, Italy and Spain provided the acute and convalescent COVID-19 samples. The cDNA or gDNA used as material had been derived from T cells, B-cell-depleted T cells, or PBMCs.

The germline gives CDR1 SNHLY, CDR2 FYNNEI. The CDR3 totals 15 residues. The V and J ends lost 4 bases and 1 base, in that order; junction bases with no gene match: 5. Original analysis: Amplification from reference gene primers served as the basis for estimated nucleated cell counts. Method: immunoSEQ multiplex PCR; TCRdb's copy keeps in-frame clones and lacks some. Clonal size and the V and J genes are those of that table, whereas D and trimming came from the DNA. The data hold roughly 300,000 clones, with around four fifths observed a single time. This TCR was recovered from a woman aged 50 to 60 with acute or convalescent COVID-19. The rearrangement uses TRBV2 and TRBJ2-3, with TRBD2 matching 7 bases. Material for sequencing was peripheral blood. CDR3 protein: CASSAKAGGTDTQYF. In nucleotides, the CDR3 is TGTGCCAGCAGTGCTAAGGCGGGGGGCACAGATACGCAGTATTTT.